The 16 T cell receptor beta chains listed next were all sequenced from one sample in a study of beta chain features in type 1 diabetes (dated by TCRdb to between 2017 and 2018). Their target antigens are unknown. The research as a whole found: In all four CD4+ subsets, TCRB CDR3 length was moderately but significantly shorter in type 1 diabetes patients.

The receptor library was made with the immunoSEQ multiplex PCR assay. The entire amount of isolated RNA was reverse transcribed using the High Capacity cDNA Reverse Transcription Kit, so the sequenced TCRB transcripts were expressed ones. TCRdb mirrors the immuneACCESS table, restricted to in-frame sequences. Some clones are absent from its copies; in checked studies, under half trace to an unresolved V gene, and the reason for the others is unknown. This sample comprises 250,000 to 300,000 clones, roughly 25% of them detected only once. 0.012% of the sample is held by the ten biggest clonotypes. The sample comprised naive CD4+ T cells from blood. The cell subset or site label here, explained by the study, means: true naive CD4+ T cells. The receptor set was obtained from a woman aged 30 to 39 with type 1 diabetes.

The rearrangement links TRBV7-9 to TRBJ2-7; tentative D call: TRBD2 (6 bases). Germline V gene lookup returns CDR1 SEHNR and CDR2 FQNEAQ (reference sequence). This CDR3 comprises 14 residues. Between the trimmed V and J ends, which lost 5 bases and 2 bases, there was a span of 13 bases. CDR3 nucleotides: TGTGCCAGCAGCATCGGGAGTTCTCCCTACGAGCAGTACTTC. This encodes CASSIGSSPYEQYF.

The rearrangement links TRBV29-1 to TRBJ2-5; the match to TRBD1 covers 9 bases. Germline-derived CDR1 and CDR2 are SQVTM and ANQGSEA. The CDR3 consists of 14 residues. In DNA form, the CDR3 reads TGCAGTATCCGGACAGGGGCGCGGGAGGAGACCCAGTACTTC. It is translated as CSIRTGAREETQYF.

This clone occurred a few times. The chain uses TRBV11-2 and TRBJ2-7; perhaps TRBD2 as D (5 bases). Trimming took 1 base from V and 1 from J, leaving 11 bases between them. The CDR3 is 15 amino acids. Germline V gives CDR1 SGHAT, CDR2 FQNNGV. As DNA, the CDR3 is TGTGCCAGCAGCTTAGGAGGTTGGGAGTCCTACGAGCAGTACTTC. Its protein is CASSLGGWESYEQYF. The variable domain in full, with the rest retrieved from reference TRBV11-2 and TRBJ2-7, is EAGVAQSPRYKIIEKRQSVAFWCNPISGHATLYWYQQILGQGPKLLIQFQNNGVVDDSQLPKDRFSAERLKGVDSTLKIQPAKLEDSAVYLCASSLGGWESYEQYFGPGTRLTVT.

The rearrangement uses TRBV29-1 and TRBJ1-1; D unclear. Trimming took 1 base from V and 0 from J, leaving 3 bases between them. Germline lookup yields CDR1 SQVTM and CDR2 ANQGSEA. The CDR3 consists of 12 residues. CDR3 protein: CSVEVMNTEAFF. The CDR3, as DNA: TGCAGCGTTGAAGTCATGAACACTGAAGCTTTCTTT. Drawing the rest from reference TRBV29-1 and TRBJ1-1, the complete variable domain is SAVISQKPSRDICQRGTSLTIQCQVDSQVTMMFWYRQQPGQSLTLIATANQGSEATYESGFVIDKFPISRPNLTFSTLTVSNMSPEDSSIYLCSVEVMNTEAFFGQGTRLTVV.

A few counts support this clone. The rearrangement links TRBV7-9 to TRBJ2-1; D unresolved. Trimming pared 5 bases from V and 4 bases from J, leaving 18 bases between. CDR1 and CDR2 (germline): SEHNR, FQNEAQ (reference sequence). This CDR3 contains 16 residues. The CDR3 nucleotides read TGTGCCAGCAGCGACGACGGCCGCGGCCGTTACAATGAGCAGTTCTTC. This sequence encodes CASSDDGRGRYNEQFF.

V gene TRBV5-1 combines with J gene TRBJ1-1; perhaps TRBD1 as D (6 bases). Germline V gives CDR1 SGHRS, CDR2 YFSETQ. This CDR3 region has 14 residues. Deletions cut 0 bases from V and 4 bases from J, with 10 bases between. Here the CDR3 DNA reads TGCGCCAGCAGCTTGGAAGGACAGCGCACTGAAGCTTTCTTT. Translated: CASSLEGQRTEAFF.

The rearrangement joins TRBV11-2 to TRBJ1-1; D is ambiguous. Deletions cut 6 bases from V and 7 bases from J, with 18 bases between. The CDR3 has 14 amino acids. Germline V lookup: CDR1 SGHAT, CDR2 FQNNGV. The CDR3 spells CASSPVGGRDEAFF. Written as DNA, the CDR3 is TGTGCCAGCAGTCCGGTTGGAGGAAGAGATGAAGCTTTCTTT.

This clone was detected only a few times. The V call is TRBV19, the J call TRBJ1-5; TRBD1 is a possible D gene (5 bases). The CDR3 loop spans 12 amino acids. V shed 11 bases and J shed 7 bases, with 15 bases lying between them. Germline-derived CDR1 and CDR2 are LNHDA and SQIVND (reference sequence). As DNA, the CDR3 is TGTGCCGGGGGACTGCTCAACCAGCCCCAGCATTTT. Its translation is CAGGLLNQPQHF.

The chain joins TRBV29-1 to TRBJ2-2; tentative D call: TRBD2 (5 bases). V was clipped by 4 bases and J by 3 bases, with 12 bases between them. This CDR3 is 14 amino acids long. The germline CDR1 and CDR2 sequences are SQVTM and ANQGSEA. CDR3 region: CSVAPMRDTGELFF. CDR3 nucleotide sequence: TGCAGCGTTGCCCCAATGCGGGACACCGGGGAGCTGTTTTTT.

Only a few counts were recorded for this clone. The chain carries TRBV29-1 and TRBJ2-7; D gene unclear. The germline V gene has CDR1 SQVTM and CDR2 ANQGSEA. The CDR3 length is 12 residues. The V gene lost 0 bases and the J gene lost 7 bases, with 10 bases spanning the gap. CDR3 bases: TGCAGCGTTGAAGACAGGCGTAAGGAGCAGTACTTC. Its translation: CSVEDRRKEQYF.

The CDR3 DNA follows: TGCGCCAGCAGTCACCGACTAGCGGGAGGGCCGGTGGGTTCCTACAATGAGCAGTTCTTC. Its translation: CASSHRLAGGPVGSYNEQFF. The chain employs TRBV23-1 and TRBJ2-1; 14 bases map to TRBD2. TRBV23-1 is an open reading frame, and its role is uncertain. The J segment lost 1 base and the V segment lost 3 bases, leaving 11 bases of the junction unmatched. There are 20 residues in the CDR3.

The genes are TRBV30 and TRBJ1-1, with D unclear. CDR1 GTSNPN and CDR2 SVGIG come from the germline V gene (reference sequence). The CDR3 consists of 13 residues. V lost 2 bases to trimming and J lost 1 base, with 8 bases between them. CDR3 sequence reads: CAWSPTPNTEAFF. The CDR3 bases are TGTGCCTGGAGTCCGACTCCGAACACTGAAGCTTTCTTT.

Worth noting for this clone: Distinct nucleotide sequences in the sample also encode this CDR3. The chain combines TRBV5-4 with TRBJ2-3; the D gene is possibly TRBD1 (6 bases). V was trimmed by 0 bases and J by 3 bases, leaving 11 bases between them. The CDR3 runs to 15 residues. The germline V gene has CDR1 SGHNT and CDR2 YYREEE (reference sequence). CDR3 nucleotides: TGTGCCAGCAGCTTGGGAGGCAGGGGAACAGATACGCAGTATTTT. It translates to CASSLGGRGTDTQYF.

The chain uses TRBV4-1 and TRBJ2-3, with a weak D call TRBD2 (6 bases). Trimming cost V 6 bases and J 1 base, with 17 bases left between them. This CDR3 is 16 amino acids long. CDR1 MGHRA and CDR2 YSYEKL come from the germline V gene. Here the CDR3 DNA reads TGCGCCAGCAGTCGAAGTGGCGGGGACCGCACAGATACGCAGTATTTT. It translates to CASSRSGGDRTDTQYF.

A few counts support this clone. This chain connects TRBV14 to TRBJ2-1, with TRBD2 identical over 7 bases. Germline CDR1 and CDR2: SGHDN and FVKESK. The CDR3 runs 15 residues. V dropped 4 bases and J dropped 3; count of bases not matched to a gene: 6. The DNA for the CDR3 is TGTGCCAGCAGCCCGTCGACTAGCCACTACAATGAGCAGTTCTTC. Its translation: CASSPSTSHYNEQFF.

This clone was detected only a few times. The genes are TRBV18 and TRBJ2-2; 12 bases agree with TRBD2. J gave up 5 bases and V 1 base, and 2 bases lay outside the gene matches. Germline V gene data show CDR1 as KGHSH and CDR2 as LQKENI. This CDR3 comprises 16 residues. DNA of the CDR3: TGTGCCAGCTCACCACTTACTAGCGGGAGGACCGGGGAGCTGTTTTTT. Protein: CASSPLTSGRTGELFF.